The subject of this entry is one TCR beta chain. There are many counts of this clonotype. It lacks a known antigen. Base qualities are not at hand, and no much larger clone is one base apart. This entry is derived from a study of breast tumors, draining lymph nodes, adjacent tissues (dated by TCRdb to about 2016). General notes on the study: TCR beta repertoires were compared across tumor, adjacent nontumor tissue and axillary lymph nodes obtained from breast cancer patients. In human breast cancer, the study set out to assess how tumor, surrounding tissue and draining lymph node repertoires relate to one another and whether T cells might be exchanged between them. General findings and caveats noted by the study authors: The data were considered consistent with most tumor T cells being derived from the lymph node and subsequently expanding within tumor tissue. Tumor and nontumor tissue repertoires were significantly more similar in luminal-like than in basal-like breast cancer. Rather than being directly demonstrated, the conclusion that tumor T cells originate in lymph nodes was presented as consistent with a hypothesis. Tumors showed preferential V and J gene usage, and their T-cell repertoire diversity fell below that of lymph nodes yet above that of nontumor tissue.

Sequencing was carried out with an Illumina HiSeq 2000. TCR beta chain libraries were generated by multiplex PCR amplification. High-throughput sequencing was used to analyze the amplified TCR beta chain products. The raw public reads went through TCRdb reprocessing: fastp at Q25, MiXCR clone calling, in-frame beta chains kept. Entries are consolidated by CDR3 protein sequence, retaining the most common genes and DNA. The sample data list about 110,000 distinct CDR3 sequences, and approximately 28% of these were observed just once. The ten biggest clones cover approximately 5% of the sample. The lymph node samples were taken from the axillary draining lymph nodes of breast cancer patients. The receptor's source is a female donor with breast cancer. Some clones in this sample may be carry-over from other donors' samples. Sequencing was carried out using axillary lymph node tissue.

Here is the DNA: TGTGCCAGCAGTTACTCGAGGGTATCGGTCGAGCAGTACTTC. Its coded protein is CASSYSRVSVEQYF. The V and J genes are TRBV6-6 and TRBJ2-7, and possibly TRBD2, on 5 matching bases. Trimming takes 0 bases from V and 6 bases from J, and the germline ends sit 12 bases apart. From a lookup of the germline V gene (reference sequence), CDR1 and CDR2 are MNHNY and SVGAGI. The CDR3 contains 14 residues, cysteine and phenylalanine counted. CDR3 DNA only is kept here, 42 bases in frame from base 1.